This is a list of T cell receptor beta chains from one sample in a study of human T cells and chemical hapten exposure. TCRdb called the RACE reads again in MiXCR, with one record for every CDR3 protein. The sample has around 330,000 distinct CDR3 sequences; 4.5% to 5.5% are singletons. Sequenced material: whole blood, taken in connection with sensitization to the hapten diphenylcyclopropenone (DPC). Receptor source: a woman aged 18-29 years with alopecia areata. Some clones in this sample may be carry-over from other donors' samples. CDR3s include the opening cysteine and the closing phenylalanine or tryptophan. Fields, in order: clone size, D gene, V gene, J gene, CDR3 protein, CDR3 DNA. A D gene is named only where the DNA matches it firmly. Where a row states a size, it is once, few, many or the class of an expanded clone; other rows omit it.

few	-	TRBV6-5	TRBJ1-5	CASSSLTVNSNQPQHF	TGTGCCAGCAGTTCCCTGACGGTGAATAGCAATCAGCCCCAGCATTTT
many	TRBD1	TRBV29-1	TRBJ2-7	CSVAGRGSENYEQYF	TGCAGCGTTGCTGGCAGGGGGTCCGAAAACTACGAGCAGTACTTC
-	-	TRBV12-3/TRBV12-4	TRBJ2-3	CASSLRRLDTQYF	TGTGCCAGCAGTCTACGACGACTAGATACGCAGTATTTT
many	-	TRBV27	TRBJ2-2	CASGTANTGELFF	TGTGCCAGCGGGACCGCGAACACCGGGGAGCTGTTTTTT
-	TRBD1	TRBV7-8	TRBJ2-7	CASSAQGQGTYEQYF	TGTGCCAGCAGCGCGCAGGGACAGGGTACCTACGAGCAGTACTTC
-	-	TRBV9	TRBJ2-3	CASSGEGTDTQYF	TGTGCCAGCAGCGGGGAGGGCACAGATACGCAGTATTTT
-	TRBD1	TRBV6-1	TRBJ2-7	CASRGRDREGEQYF	TGTGCCAGCAGAGGCCGGGACAGGGAAGGTGAGCAGTACTTC
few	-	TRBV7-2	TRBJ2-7	CASSGLGNEQYF	TGTGCCAGCAGCGGTTTGGGGAACGAGCAGTACTTC
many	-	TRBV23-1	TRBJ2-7	CASSQVSRSASYEQYF	TGCGCCAGCAGTCAAGTCTCCCGTTCGGCCTCCTACGAGCAGTACTTC
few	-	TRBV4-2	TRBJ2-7	CASSQQGGEQYF	TGTGCCAGCAGCCAACAGGGGGGGGAGCAGTACTTC
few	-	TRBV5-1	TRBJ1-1	CASSFVSGETTEAFF	TGCGCCAGCAGCTTCGTTTCAGGGGAGACCACTGAAGCTTTCTTT
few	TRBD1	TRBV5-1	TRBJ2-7	CASSWEQGYEQYF	TGCGCCAGCAGCTGGGAACAGGGGTACGAGCAGTACTTC
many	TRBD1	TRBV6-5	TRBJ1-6	CASSRWTGSNSPLHF	TGTGCCAGCAGTAGATGGACAGGGTCAAATTCACCCCTCCACTTT
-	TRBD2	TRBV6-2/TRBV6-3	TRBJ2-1	CASKMPGGSSYNEQFF	TGTGCCAGCAAAATGCCGGGGGGGAGCTCCTACAATGAGCAGTTCTTC
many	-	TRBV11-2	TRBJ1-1	CASKGGRMNTEAFF	TGTGCCAGCAAAGGTGGGAGAATGAACACTGAAGCTTTCTTT
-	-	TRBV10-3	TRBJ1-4	CAIRPRQEANEKLFF	TGTGCCATCAGGCCCAGGCAAGAGGCTAATGAAAAACTGTTTTTT